Reported below is one TCR beta chain. This sample was included in a study of blood T cell repertoires in COVID-19. Overall study: Both acute and convalescent COVID-19 samples were obtained from the United States, Italy and Spain. From T cells, B-cell-depleted T cells, or PBMCs came the material, which was cDNA or gDNA.

V dropped 3 bases and J dropped 2; count of bases not matched to a gene: 11. The germline V gene has CDR1 MNHEY and CDR2 SVGEGT. The CDR3 contains 20 residues. During active infection, Seattle patients enrolled and were then monitored through disease. The authors' processing: The assay estimated nucleated cells by amplifying reference gene primers. Method: immunoSEQ multiplex PCR; TCRdb's copy keeps in-frame clones and lacks some. Clone size and the V and J calls come from that table; the DNA yielded D and trimming. The data show approximately 300,000 clones, about 80% seen once. The chain joins TRBV6-2 or TRBV6-3 to TRBJ2-2; 14 bases map to TRBD2. The TCR originated in a person aged 70 to 85 with COVID-19, enrolled during active disease. Material: peripheral blood. CDR3 in DNA: TGTGCCAGCAGTTATAGGGGACTAGCGGGAGCGGTATCCAACACCGGGGAGCTGTTTTTT. Amino acid sequence: CASSYRGLAGAVSNTGELFF.